This T cell receptor (beta chain) emerged from a study of liver allograft versus peripheral blood T cells. Study information: A comparison was made between T cell receptor repertoires in transplanted livers and those in recipients' peripheral blood.

TCRdb independently ran MiXCR on the reads; one entry per CDR3 protein. Of about 13,000 distinct CDR3 sequences listed, approximately 17% are singletons. By frequency in the sample, this clonotype is medium-sized. V was cut by 1 base and J by 4 bases, with 8 bases left in between. Germline CDR1 SGHNT, CDR2 YYREEE (reference sequence). This CDR3 comprises 13 residues. This receptor was obtained from a human patient who had a liver transplant. The graft donor may have contributed some T cells. The V gene is TRBV5-4, the J gene TRBJ1-2; D gene unclear. The CDR3 loop is CASSLSAGYGYTF. The CDR3 bases are TGTGCCAGCAGCTTGTCGGCAGGCTATGGCTACACCTTC. Filled out from reference TRBV5-4 and TRBJ1-2, the complete variable domain reads ETGVTQSPTHLIKTRGQQVTLRCSSQSGHNTVSWYQQALGQGPQFIFQYYREEENGRGNFPPRFSGLQFPNYSSELNVNALELDDSALYLCASSLSAGYGYTFGSGTRLTVV.